Each of the 8 T cell receptor beta chains below was sequenced from the same sample in a study of spatial heterogeneity in lung cancer. As to time point: sample taken at primary tumor resection. Unsorted whole RNA from tumor, nontumor lung or frozen PBMC underwent sequencing. TCRdb reprocessed the 5' RACE reads with MiXCR, giving one entry per CDR3 protein. Altogether about 85,000 distinct CDR3 sequences are present, approximately 18% being singletons, with the ten largest covering about 6.6%. The material sequenced was PBMCs, taken at surgery. The source of these receptors is a male donor with early-stage non-small cell lung cancer.

This clonotype was observed at least ten times. This rearrangement joins TRBV18 to TRBJ2-1; D is undetermined. V gave up 4 bases and J gave up 1 base, with 14 bases separating them. Germline CDR1 is KGHSH and CDR2 is LQKENI. The CDR3 spans 16 residues. Written as DNA, the CDR3 is TGTGCCAGCTCACACGAAGAGTGGGTTTCCTACAATGAGCAGTTCTTC. This translates into CASSHEEWVSYNEQFF.

This clonotype appeared a few times. V gene TRBV12-3 or TRBV12-4 combines with J gene TRBJ2-7; TRBD1 is a possible D gene (6 bases). The CDR3 loop spans 12 amino acids. V lost 0 bases to trimming and J lost 8 bases, with 8 bases between them. CDR3 sequence (DNA): TGTGCCAGCAGTTTAGCCGACAGGCAGCAGTACTTC. Translated, it gives CASSLADRQQYF.

This clonotype has more than one count but fewer than ten. The chain uses TRBV3-1 and TRBJ1-2; D is unclear. V lost 0 bases to trimming and J lost 4 bases, with 9 bases between them. The CDR3 consists of 14 residues. Germline CDR1 reads LGHDT; CDR2 reads YNNKEL (reference sequence). CDR3 sequence (DNA): TGTGCCAGCAGCCAAGATGGGTTCTCCTATGGCTACACCTTC. It specifies CASSQDGFSYGYTF.

This clonotype was recorded many times. The chain is built from TRBV5-1 and TRBJ2-5; 9 bases match TRBD1. The CDR3 extends over 13 amino acids. The germline V gene encodes CDR1 SGHRS and CDR2 YFSETQ. Losses at the gene ends were 4 bases for V and 5 bases for J; bases not matched to a gene: 3. The CDR3 sequence is CASSQGQGETQYF. Written as DNA, the CDR3 is TGCGCCAGCAGCCAAGGACAGGGGGAGACCCAGTACTTC. The variable domain in full, completed from reference TRBV5-1 and TRBJ2-5, reads KAGVTQTPRYLIKTRGQQVTLSCSPISGHRSVSWYQQTPGQGLQFLFEYFSETQRNKGNFPGRFSGRQFSNSRSEMNVSTLELGDSALYLCASSQGQGETQYFGPGTRLLVL.

The chain is built from TRBV2 and TRBJ1-1; D not resolved. V dropped 11 bases and J dropped 1 base, with 14 bases sitting between them. The CDR3 spans 13 residues. Germline values: CDR1 SNHLY, CDR2 FYNNEI. CDR3 bases: TGTGCCTCCCAAATTGGCCCGAACACTGAAGCTTTCTTT. Amino acids: CASQIGPNTEAFF.

The V gene is TRBV10-3, the J gene TRBJ2-7; D may be TRBD1 or TRBD2 (5 bases each). This CDR3 contains 14 residues. Germline CDR1 is ENHRY and CDR2 is SYGVKD. V lost 10 bases and J 2 bases, leaving 18 bases between the germline ends. CDR3 DNA sequence: TGTGCCACCAACCTCGGGACCGGCGCCTACGAGCAGTACTTC. Translating it yields CATNLGTGAYEQYF.

V gene TRBV10-3 combines with J gene TRBJ2-7; D possibly corresponds to TRBD2 (7 bases). Germline CDR1 ENHRY, CDR2 SYGVKD. The CDR3 contains 15 residues. The ends were cut back, 4 bases at V and 9 bases at J, with 22 bases in the middle. The CDR3 is CAISGGSAGQPVQYF. As DNA, the CDR3 is TGTGCCATCAGTGGCGGGTCAGCGGGACAACCAGTGCAGTACTTC.

The rearrangement links TRBV19 to TRBJ2-3; D is undetermined. The V end lost 1 base, the J end lost 0 bases, and 8 bases lay between the germline ends. Germline CDR1 and CDR2: LNHDA and SQIVND (reference sequence). This CDR3 has 15 amino acids. CDR3 protein: CASSIGAGSTDTQYF. As DNA, the CDR3 is TGTGCCAGTAGTATAGGAGCAGGCAGCACAGATACGCAGTATTTT.